This record concerns one TCR beta chain sequence. Germline V CDR1 and CDR2: SQVTM, ANQGSEA. Losses at the gene ends were 1 base for V and 6 bases for J; bases not matched to a gene: 0. The length of the CDR3 is 13 residues. The sample is drawn from a study of shared clonotypes between healthy human individuals. Profiled with immunoSEQ multiplex PCR; TCRdb holds only in-frame clones, not every one. The sample contains about 1.1 million clones, roughly 74% of which appear only once. This chain joins TRBV29-1 and TRBJ2-1; 10 bases match TRBD1. The clonotype comes from a man in his late teens or twenties in good health. Some clones in this sample may be carry-over from other donors' samples. The sample comprised memory CD4+ T cells from PBMCs. Subset denoted: CD45RA-negative fraction. CDR3: CSVEGTGGNEQFF. DNA for the CDR3: TGCAGCGTTGAAGGGACAGGGGGCAATGAGCAGTTCTTC.